This T cell receptor beta chain is drawn from a study of shared clonotypes between healthy human individuals. About the research overall: The study used three CD4 naive, three CD4 memory, two CD8 naive and one CD8 memory plate per donor. General study points: Of the naive CD4 clonotypes, approximately 5% were shared across a handful of donors.

As for this clone: Its target is unknown.

Only in-frame clones appear in the TCRdb table, and some are missing; sequencing was by immunoSEQ multiplex PCR. In the table there are roughly 640,000 clones, over 65% of which are singletons. Trimming removed 8 bases at V and 4 bases at J, with 9 bases between. The CDR3 is made up of 12 amino acids. Germline-derived CDR1 and CDR2 are MNHNY and SVGAGI (reference sequence). The study drew all its donors from Caucasian adults living in Nashville, Tennessee. A split of CD4+ cells into CD45RA+ naive and CD45RA-negative memory subsets was performed. The specimen was memory CD4+ T cells sorted from blood. Documented subset: CD45RA-negative fraction. The genes are TRBV6-6 and TRBJ1-5, with D maybe TRBD1 (6 bases). This sequence was found in a woman aged 25-40 years in good health. The CDR3 DNA is TGTGCCAGCCGTAGGGGGAATCAGCCCCAGCATTTT. Translating it yields CASRRGNQPQHF.